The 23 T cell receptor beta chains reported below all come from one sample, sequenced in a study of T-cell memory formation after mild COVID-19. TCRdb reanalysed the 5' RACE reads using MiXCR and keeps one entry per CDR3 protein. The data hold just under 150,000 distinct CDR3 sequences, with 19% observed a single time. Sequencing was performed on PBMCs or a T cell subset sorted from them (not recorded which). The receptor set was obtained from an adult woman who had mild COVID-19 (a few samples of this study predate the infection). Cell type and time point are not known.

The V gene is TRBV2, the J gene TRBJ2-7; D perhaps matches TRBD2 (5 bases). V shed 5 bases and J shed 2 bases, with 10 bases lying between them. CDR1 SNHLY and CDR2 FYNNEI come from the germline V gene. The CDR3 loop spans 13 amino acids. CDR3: CASSNGETYEQYF. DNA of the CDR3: TGTGCCAGCAGTAATGGGGAGACCTACGAGCAGTACTTC.

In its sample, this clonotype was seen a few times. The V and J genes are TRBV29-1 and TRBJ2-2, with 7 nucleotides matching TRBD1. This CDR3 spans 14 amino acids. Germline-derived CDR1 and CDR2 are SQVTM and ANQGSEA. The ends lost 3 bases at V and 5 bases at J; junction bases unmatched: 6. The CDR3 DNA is TGCAGCGTTGATTTAGGGGGCCGGACCGGGGAGCTGTTTTTT. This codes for CSVDLGGRTGELFF.

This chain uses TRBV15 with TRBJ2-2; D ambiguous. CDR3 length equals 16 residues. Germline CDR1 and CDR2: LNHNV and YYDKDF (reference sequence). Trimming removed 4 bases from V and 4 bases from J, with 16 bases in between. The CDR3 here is CATSTKYGRGTGELFF. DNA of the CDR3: TGTGCCACCAGCACTAAGTACGGCCGCGGCACCGGGGAGCTGTTTTTT.

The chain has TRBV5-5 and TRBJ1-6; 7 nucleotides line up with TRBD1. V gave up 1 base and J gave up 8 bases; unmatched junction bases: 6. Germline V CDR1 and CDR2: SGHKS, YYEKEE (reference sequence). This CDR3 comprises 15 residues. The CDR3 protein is CASSLSNRGDSPLHF. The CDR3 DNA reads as TGTGCCAGCAGCTTGAGTAACAGGGGAGATTCACCCCTCCACTTT. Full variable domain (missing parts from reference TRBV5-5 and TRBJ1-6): DAGVTQSPTHLIKTRGQQVTLRCSPISGHKSVSWYQQVLGQGPQFIFQYYEKEERGRGNFPDRFSARQFPNYSSELNVNALLLGDSALYLCASSLSNRGDSPLHFGNGTRLTVT.

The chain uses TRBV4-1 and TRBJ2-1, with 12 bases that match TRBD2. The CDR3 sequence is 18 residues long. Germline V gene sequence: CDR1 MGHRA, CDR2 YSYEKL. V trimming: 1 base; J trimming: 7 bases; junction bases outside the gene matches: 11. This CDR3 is CASSQVGLAGGFGNEQFF. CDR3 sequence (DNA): TGCGCCAGCAGCCAAGTTGGCCTAGCGGGGGGGTTTGGTAATGAGCAGTTCTTC.

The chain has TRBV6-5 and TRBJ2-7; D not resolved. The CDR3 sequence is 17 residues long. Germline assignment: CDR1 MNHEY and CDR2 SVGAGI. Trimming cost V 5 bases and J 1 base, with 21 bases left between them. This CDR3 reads CASSALSPGQRSYEQYF. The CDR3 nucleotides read TGTGCCAGCAGTGCCCTCTCTCCGGGCCAGCGTTCCTACGAGCAGTACTTC.

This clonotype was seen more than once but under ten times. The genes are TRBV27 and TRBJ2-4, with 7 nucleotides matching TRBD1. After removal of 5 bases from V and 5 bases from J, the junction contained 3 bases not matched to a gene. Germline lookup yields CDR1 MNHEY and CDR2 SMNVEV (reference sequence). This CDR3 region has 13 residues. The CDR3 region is CASSRQGENIQYF. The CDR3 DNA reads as TGTGCCAGCAGTAGACAGGGCGAAAACATTCAGTACTTC.

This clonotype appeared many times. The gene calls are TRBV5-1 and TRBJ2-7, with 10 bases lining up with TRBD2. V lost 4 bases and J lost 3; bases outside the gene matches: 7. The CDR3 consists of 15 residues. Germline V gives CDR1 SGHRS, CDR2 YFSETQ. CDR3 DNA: TGCGCCAGCAGCAGTGGAGCGGGAGGGGTCTACGAGCAGTACTTC. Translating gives CASSSGAGGVYEQYF.

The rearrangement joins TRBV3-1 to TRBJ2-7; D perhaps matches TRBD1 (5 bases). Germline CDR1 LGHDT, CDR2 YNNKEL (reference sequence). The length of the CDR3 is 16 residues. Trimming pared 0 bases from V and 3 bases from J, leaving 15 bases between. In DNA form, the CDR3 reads TGTGCCAGCAGCCAAGAGGCAGAAAGGGGAAGCTACGAGCAGTACTTC. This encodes CASSQEAERGSYEQYF.

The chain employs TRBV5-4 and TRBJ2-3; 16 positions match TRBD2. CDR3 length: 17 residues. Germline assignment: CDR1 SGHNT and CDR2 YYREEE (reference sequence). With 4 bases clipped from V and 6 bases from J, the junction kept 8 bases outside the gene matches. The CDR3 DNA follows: TGTGCCAGCAGCATCGGGACTAGCGGGAGGGCAGGGGATACGCAGTATTTT. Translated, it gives CASSIGTSGRAGDTQYF.

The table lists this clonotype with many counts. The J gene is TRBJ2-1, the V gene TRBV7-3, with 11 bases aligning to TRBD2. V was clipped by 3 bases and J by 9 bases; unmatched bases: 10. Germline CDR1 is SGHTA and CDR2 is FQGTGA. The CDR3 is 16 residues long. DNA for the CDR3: TGTGCCAGCAGCTTCAGTCTAGCGGGGGGCGGAGGTGAGCAGTTCTTC. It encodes CASSFSLAGGGGEQFF.

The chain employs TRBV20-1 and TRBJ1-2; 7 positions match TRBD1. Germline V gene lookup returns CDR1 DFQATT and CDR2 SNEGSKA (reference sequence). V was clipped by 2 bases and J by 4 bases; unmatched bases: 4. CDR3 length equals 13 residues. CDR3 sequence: CSARRDRRYGYTF. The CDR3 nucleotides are TGCAGTGCTAGACGGGACAGACGCTATGGCTACACCTTC.

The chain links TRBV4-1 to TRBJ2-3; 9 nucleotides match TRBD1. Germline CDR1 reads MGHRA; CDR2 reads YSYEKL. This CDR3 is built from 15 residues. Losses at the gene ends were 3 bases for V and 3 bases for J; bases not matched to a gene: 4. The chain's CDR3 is CASSQGQGWTDTQYF. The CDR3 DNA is TGCGCCAGCAGCCAGGGACAGGGTTGGACAGATACGCAGTATTTT.

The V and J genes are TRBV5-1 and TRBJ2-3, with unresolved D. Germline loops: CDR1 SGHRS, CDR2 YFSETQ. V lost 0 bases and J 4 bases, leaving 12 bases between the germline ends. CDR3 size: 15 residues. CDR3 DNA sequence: TGCGCCAGCAGCTTGGACGGCGGTTCCGCAGATACGCAGTATTTT. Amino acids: CASSLDGGSADTQYF.

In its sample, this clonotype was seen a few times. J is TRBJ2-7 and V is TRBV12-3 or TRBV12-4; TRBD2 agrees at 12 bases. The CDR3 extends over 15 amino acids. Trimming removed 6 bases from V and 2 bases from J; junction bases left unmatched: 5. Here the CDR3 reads CASRRTSGDTYEQYF. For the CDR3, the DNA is TGTGCCAGCAGGCGGACTAGCGGGGATACCTACGAGCAGTACTTC.

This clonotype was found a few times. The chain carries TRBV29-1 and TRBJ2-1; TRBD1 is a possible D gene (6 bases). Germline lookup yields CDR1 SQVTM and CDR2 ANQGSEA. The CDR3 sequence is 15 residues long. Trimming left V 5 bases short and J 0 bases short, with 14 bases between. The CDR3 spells CSVPTGSSSYNEQFF. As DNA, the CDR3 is TGCAGCGTTCCAACAGGGTCAAGCTCCTACAATGAGCAGTTCTTC.

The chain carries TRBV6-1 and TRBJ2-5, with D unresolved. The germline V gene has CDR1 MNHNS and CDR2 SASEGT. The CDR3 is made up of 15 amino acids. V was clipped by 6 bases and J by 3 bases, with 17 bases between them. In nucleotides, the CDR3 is TGTGCCAGCAGCAAGACGCCTGAACTGAAAGAGACCCAGTACTTC. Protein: CASSKTPELKETQYF.

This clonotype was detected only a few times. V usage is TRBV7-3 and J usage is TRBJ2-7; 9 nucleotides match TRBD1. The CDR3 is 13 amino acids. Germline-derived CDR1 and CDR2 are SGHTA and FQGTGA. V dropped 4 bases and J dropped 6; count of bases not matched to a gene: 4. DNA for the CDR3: TGTGCCAGCAGCTGGGGACAGGGCGGCGAGCAGTACTTC. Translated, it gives CASSWGQGGEQYF.

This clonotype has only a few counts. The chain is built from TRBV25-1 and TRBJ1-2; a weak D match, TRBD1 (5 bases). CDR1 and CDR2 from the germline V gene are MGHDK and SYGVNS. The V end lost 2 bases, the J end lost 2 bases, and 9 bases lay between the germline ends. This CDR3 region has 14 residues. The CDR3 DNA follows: TGTGCCAGCAGTGAACTGGACAAGAACTATGGCTACACCTTC. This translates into CASSELDKNYGYTF.

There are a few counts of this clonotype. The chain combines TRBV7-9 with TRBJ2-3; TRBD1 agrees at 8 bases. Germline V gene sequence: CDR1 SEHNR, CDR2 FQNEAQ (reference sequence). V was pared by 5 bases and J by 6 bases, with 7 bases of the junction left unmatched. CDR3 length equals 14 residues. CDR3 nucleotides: TGTGCCAGCAGCCACAGGGGGAAGTGGGATACGCAGTATTTT. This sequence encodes CASSHRGKWDTQYF.

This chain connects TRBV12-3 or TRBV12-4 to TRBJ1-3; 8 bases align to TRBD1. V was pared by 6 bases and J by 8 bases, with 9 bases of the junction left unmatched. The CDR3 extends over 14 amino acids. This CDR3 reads CASSPRTGTDTIYF. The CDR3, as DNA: TGTGCCAGCAGCCCCCGGACAGGGACGGACACCATATATTTT.

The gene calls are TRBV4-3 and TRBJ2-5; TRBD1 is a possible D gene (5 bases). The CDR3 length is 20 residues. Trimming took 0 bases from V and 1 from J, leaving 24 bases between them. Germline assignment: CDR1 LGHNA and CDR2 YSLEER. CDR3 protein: CASSQEVGAGSTPIQETQYF. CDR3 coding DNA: TGCGCCAGCAGCCAAGAAGTTGGGGCAGGGTCTACCCCTATCCAAGAGACCCAGTACTTC.

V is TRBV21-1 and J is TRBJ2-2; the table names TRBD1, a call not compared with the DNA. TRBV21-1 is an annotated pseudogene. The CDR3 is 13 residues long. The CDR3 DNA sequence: TGTGCCACCCCGGGACACTTCACCGGGGAGCTGTTTTTT. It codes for CATPGHFTGELFF.